The clone carrying this T cell receptor (beta chain) was picked up one time. Clones were sequenced by immunoSEQ multiplex PCR, and TCRdb holds only the in-frame ones, with some missing. In the table there are some 90,000 clones, about 90% of which are singletons. This sample was taken from a study of OX40 agonist ivuxolimab in advanced cancers. This CDR3 is built from 14 residues. V lost 4 bases and J 5 bases, leaving 12 bases between the germline ends. The V gene's germline CDR1 is SGHNT and CDR2 YYREEE (reference sequence). This TCR came from an adult with an advanced solid tumor such as melanoma, head and neck, liver or kidney cancer. The chain has TRBV5-4 and TRBJ1-4; no clear D. Sequencing was performed on CD4+ or CD8+ T cells sorted from blood, taken in a trial of the OX40 agonist ivuxolimab. The CDR3 reads CASSIGNINEKLFF. Written as DNA, the CDR3 is TGTGCCAGCAGCATAGGGAACATCAATGAAAAACTGTTTTTT.